This T cell receptor (beta chain) originates from a study of T cell changes during pregnancy in multiple sclerosis (dated by TCRdb to 2018 to 2020). In terms of the full investigation: The study looked at changes in the T cell repertoire across pregnancy in women with multiple sclerosis.

Libraries were constructed by the immunoSEQ multiplex PCR assay. This immuneACCESS table, as held by TCRdb, lists in-frame sequences with V and J called but not all clones. Of the missing ones, under half trace to an unresolved V gene in checked studies; the others have no known cause. For this sample there are 11,000 or so clones; approximately 88% appear just once. Around 10% of the sample goes to the ten largest clones. On this clone itself: What this receptor recognizes is not known. Base qualities are not recorded, but no much larger clone differs from it by a single base.

The CDR3 spans 18 residues, from the cysteine through the phenylalanine. Kept here is only the CDR3 DNA, which spans 54 bases and is read in frame from base 1. V is cut by 0 bases and J by 4 bases, and the space between the germline ends is 19 bases. From the germline V gene, CDR1 is LGHNA and CDR2 is YSLEER. The V gene is TRBV4-3 and the J gene is TRBJ2-1; the best D guess is TRBD2, with 5 bases matching. The source is a female donor in good health, enrolled as a control in a pregnancy study. Sequenced here: CD8+ T cells from peripheral blood mononuclear cells, sampled after pregnancy. The nucleotide sequence is given as TGCGCCAGCAGCCAAGATCTTAGGCTAGCATCTCTTTACAATGAGCAGTTCTTC. It specifies CASSQDLRLASLYNEQFF.